This T cell receptor (beta chain) was recorded in a study of control samples from healthy donors and cancer patients. This clone was counted only a few times. Clones were sequenced by immunoSEQ multiplex PCR, and TCRdb holds only the in-frame ones, with some missing. The sample carries 100,000 to 120,000 clones, approximately 84% recorded once. The CDR3 is 13 residues long. The germline V and J ends were trimmed by 4 bases and 2 bases, with 8 bases remaining between them. Germline V lookup: CDR1 SGHNT, CDR2 YYREEE (reference sequence). V gene TRBV5-4 combines with J gene TRBJ2-3; D remains ambiguous. The sequence came from a man between 18 and 35 years old in good health. The sequencing sample was made of blood. The CDR3 nucleotides are TGTGCCAGCAGCCTCGGTTCCACAGATACGCAGTATTTT. Protein: CASSLGSTDTQYF.